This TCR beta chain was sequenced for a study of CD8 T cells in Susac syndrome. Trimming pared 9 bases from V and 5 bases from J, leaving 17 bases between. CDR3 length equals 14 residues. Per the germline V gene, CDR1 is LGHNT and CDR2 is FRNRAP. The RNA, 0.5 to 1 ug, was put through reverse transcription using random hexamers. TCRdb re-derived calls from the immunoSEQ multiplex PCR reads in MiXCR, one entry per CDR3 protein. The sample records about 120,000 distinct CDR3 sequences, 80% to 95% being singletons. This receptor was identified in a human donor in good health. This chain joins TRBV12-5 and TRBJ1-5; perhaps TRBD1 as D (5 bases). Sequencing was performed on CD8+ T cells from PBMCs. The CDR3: CASVWSGGDQPQHF. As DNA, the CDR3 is TGTGCTAGCGTTTGGAGTGGGGGAGATCAGCCCCAGCATTTT. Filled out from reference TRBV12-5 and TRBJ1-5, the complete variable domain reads DARVTQTPRHKVTEMGQEVTMRCQPILGHNTVFWYRQTMMQGLELLAYFRNRAPLDDSGMPKDRFSAEMPDATLATLKIQPSEPRDSAVYFCASVWSGGDQPQHFGDGTRLSIL.